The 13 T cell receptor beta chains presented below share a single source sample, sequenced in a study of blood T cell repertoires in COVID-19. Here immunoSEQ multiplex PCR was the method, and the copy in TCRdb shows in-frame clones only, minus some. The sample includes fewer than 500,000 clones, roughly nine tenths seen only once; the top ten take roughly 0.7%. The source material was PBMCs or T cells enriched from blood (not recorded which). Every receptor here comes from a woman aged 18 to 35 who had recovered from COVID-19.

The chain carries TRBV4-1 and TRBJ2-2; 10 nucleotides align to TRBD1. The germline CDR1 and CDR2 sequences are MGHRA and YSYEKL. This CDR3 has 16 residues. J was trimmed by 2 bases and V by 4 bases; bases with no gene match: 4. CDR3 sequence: CASSLGTGENTGELFF. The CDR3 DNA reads TGCGCCAGCAGCCTTGGGACAGGGGAAAACACCGGGGAGCTGTTTTTT.

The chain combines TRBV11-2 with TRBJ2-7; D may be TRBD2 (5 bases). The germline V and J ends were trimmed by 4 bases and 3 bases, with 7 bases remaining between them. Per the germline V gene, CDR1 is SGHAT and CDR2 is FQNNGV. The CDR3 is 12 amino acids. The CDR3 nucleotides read TGTGCCAGCAGCTACGGGGACTACGAGCAGTACTTC. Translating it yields CASSYGDYEQYF.

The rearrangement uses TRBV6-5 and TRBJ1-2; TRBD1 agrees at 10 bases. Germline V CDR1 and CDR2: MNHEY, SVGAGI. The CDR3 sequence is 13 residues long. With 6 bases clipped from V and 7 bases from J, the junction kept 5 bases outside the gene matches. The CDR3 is CASRRDRGSGYTF. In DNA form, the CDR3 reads TGTGCCAGCAGAAGGGACAGGGGCTCTGGCTACACCTTC.

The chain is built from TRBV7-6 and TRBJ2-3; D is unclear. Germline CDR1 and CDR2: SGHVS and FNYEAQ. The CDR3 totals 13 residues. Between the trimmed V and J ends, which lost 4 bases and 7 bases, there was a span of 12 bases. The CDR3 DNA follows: TGTGCCAGCAGCTCGATGACTTCCTATACGCAGTATTTT. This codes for CASSSMTSYTQYF.

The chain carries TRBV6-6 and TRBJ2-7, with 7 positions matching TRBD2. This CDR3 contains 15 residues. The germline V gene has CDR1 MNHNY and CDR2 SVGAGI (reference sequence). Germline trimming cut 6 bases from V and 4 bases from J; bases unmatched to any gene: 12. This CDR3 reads CASSPPQGGSYEQYF. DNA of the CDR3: TGTGCCAGCAGCCCCCCCCAGGGAGGGTCTTACGAGCAGTACTTC.

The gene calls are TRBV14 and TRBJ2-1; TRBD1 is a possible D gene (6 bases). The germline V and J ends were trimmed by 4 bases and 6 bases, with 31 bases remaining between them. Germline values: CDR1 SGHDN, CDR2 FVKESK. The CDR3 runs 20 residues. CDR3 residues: CASSRQEVGRASAGSNEQFF. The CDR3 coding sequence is TGTGCCAGCAGCCGACAGGAGGTAGGTCGGGCCAGCGCTGGCTCCAATGAGCAGTTCTTC.

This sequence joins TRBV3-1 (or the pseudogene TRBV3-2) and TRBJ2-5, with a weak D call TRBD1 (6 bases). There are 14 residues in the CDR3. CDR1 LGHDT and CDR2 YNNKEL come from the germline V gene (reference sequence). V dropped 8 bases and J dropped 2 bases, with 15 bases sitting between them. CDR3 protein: CASGTGQTQETQYF. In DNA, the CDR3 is TGTGCCAGCGGCACGGGACAAACTCAAGAGACCCAGTACTTC.

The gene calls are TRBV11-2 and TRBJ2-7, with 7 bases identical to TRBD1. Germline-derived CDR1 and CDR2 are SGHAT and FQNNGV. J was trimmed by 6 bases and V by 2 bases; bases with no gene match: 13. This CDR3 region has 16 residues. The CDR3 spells CASSLPRDSYSSEQYF. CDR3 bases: TGTGCCAGCAGCTTACCCCGGGACAGTTATTCGAGCGAGCAGTACTTC. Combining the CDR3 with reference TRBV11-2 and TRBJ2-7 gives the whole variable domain EAGVAQSPRYKIIEKRQSVAFWCNPISGHATLYWYQQILGQGPKLLIQFQNNGVVDDSQLPKDRFSAERLKGVDSTLKIQPAKLEDSAVYLCASSLPRDSYSSEQYFGPGTRLTVT.

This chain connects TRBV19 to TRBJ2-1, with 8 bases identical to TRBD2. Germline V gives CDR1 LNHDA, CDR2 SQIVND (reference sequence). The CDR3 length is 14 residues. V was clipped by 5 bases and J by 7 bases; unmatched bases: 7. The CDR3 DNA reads TGTGCCAGTAGTCGGGGGGGGAGAGGGAATGAGCAGTTCTTC. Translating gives CASSRGGRGNEQFF.

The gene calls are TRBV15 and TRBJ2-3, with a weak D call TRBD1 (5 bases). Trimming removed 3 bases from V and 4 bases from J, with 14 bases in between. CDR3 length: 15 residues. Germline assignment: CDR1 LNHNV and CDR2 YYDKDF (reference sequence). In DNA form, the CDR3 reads TGTGCCACCAGCAGTTCAAGGGAAGGGGCAGATACGCAGTATTTT. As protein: CATSSSREGADTQYF.

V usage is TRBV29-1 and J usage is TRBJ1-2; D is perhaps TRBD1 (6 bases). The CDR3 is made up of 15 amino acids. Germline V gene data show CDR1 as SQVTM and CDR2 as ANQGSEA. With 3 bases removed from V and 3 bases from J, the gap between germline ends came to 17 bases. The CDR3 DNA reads TGCAGCGTTGAGCAACAGGGTCAATCCGACTATGGCTACACCTTC. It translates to CSVEQQGQSDYGYTF.

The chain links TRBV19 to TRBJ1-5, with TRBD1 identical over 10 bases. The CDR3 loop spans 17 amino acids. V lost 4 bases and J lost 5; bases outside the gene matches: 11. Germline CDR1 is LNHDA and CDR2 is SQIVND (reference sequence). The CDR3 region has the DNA TGTGCCAGTAGTAGGAGGACAGGGGGAATAGGCGATCAGCCCCAGCATTTT. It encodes CASSRRTGGIGDQPQHF.

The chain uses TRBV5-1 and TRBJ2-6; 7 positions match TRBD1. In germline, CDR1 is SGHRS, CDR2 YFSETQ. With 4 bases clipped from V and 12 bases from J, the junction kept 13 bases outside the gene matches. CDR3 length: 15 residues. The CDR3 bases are TGCGCCAGCAGCCCTAGTAAGGACAGGCTAAGCGTCCTGACTTTC. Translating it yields CASSPSKDRLSVLTF.